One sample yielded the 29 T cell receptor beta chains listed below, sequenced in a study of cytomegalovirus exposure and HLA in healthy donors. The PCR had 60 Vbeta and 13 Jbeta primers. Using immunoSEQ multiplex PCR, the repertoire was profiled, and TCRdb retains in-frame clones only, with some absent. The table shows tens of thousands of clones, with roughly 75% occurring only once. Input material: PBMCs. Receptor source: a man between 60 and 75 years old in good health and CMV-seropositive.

CDR3 region: CASSGAGANTEAFF. The CDR3 DNA is TGTGCCAGCAGTGGGGCAGGGGCAAACACTGAAGCTTTCTTT. V usage is TRBV6-5 and J usage is TRBJ1-1, with a possible D match to TRBD1 (6 bases). The CDR3 runs to 14 residues. V was clipped by 5 bases and J by 2 bases, with 12 bases between them. Germline V CDR1 and CDR2: MNHEY, SVGAGI.

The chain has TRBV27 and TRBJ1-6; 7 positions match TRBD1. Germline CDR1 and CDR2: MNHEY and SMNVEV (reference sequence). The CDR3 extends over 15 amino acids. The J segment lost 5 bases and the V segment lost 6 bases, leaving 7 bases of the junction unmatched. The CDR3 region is CASRRQGINNSPLHF. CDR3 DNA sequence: TGTGCCAGCAGACGACAGGGCATAAATAATTCACCCCTCCACTTT.

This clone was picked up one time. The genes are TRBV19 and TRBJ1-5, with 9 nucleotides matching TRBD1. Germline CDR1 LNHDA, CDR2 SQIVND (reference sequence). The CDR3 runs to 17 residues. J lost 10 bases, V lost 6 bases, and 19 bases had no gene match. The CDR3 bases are TGTGCCAGTAGCTCCGAAGGCGGGACAGGGTTTGATAAACCCCAGCATTTT. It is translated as CASSSEGGTGFDKPQHF.

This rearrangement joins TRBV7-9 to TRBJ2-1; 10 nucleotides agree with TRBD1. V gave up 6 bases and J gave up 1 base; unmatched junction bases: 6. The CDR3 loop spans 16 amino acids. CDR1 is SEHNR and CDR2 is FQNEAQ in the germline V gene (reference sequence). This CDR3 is CASRHRTGGSYNEQFF. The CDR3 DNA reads TGTGCCAGCAGACACCGGACAGGGGGATCCTACAATGAGCAGTTCTTC.

The CDR3 loop is CASSLLTTGTEAFF. The CDR3 DNA follows: TGTGCCAGCAGCTTATTAACTACGGGAACTGAAGCTTTCTTT. The chain combines TRBV7-2 with TRBJ1-1; D is undetermined. The V end lost 2 bases, the J end lost 5 bases, and 12 bases lay between the germline ends. The length of the CDR3 is 14 residues. Germline CDR1 is SGHTA and CDR2 is FQGNSA.

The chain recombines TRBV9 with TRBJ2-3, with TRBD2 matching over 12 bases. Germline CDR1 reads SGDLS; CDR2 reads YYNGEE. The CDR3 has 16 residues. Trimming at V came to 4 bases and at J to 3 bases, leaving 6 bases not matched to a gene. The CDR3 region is CASSPGLAGITDTQYF. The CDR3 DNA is TGTGCCAGCAGCCCCGGACTAGCGGGGATAACAGATACGCAGTATTTT.

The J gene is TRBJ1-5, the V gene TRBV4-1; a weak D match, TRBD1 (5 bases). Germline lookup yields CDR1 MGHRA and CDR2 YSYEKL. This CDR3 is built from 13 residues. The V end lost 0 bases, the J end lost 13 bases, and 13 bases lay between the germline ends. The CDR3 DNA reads TGCGCCAGCAGCCAAGATGCGGGGCTATCTCAGCATTTT. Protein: CASSQDAGLSQHF.

CDR3 region: CAGTSGGLRTGELFF. DNA of the CDR3: TGTGCCGGGACTAGCGGGGGTCTTAGAACCGGGGAGCTGTTTTTT. The chain carries TRBV11-2 and TRBJ2-2, with TRBD2 matching over 14 bases. Unmatched junction bases numbered 7, after V lost 11 bases and J lost 5 bases. This CDR3 is built from 15 residues. The germline V gene encodes CDR1 SGHAT and CDR2 FQNNGV.

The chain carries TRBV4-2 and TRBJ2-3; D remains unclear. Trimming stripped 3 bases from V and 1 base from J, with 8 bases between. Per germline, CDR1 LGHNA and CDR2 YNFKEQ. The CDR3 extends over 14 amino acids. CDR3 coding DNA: TGTGCCAGCAGCCACGGCCGGGGCACAGATACGCAGTATTTT. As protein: CASSHGRGTDTQYF.

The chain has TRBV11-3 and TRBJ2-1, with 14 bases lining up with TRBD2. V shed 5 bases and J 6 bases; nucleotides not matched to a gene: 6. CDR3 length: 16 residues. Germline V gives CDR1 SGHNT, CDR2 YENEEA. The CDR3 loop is CASSPLGLAGGNEQFF. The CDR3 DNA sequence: TGTGCCAGCAGCCCTCTCGGACTAGCGGGAGGCAATGAGCAGTTCTTC.

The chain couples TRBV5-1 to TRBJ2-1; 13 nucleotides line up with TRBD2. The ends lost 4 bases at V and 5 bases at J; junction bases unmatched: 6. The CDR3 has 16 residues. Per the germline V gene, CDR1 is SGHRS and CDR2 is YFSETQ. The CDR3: CASSKGLAGVDNEQFF. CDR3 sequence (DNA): TGCGCCAGCAGCAAAGGACTAGCGGGAGTAGACAATGAGCAGTTCTTC.

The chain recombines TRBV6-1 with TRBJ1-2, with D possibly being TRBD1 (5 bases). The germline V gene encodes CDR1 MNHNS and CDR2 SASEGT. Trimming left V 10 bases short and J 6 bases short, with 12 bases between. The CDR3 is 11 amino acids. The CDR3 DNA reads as TGTGCCACCGTGGGGGGAAATGGCTACACCTTC. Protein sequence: CATVGGNGYTF.

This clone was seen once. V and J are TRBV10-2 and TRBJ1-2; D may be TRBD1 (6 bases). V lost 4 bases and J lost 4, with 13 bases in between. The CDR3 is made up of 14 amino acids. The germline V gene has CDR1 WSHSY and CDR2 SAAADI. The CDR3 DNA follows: TGCGCCAGCAGTGGAGGACAGAGCGTCTATGGCTACACCTTC. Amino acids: CASSGGQSVYGYTF.

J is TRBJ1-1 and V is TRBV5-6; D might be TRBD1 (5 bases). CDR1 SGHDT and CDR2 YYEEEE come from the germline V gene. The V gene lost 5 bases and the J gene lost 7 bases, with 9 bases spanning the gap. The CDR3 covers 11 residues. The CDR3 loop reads CASRGQGEAFF. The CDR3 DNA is TGTGCCAGCAGAGGGCAGGGTGAAGCTTTCTTT.

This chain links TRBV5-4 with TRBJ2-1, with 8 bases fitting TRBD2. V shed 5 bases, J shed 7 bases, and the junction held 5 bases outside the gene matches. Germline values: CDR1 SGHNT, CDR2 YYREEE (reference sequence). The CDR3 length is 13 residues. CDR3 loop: CASRSGLANEQFF. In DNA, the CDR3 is TGTGCCAGCAGATCTGGACTAGCAAATGAGCAGTTCTTC.

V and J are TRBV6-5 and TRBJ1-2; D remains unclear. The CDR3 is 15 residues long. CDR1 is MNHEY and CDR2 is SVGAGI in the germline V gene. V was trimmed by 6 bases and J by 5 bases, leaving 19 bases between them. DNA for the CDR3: TGTGCCAGCAGGGATACGGGTTCTCGAGGTTATGGCTACACCTTC. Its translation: CASRDTGSRGYGYTF.

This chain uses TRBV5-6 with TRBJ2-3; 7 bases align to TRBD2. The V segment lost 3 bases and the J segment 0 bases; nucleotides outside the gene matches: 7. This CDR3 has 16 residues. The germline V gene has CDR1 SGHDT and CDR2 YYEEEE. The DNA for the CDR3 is TGTGCCAGCAGCTATAATAGCGGGTCTAGCACAGATACGCAGTATTTT. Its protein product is CASSYNSGSSTDTQYF.

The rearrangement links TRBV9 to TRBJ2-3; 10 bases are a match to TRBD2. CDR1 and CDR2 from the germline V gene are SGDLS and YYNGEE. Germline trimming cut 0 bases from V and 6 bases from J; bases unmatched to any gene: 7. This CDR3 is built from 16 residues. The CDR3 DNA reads TGTGCCAGCAGCGTAGGTCTAGCGGGGGCTAAGGATACGCAGTATTTT. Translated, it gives CASSVGLAGAKDTQYF.

The CDR3 DNA reads as TGTGCCAGCAGTTGGGGGAGGGATGGTGAGCAGTTCTTC. This encodes CASSWGRDGEQFF. The rearrangement uses TRBV6-5 and TRBJ2-1, with 7 nucleotides matching TRBD2. The CDR3 has 13 residues. J lost 9 bases, V lost 4 bases, and 6 bases had no gene match. Germline V lookup: CDR1 MNHEY, CDR2 SVGAGI.

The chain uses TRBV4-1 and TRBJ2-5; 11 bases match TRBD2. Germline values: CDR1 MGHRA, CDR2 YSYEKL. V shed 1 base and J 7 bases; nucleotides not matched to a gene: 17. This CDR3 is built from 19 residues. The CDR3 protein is CASSQGGASGGRPGGTQYF. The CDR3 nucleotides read TGCGCCAGCAGCCAAGGCGGGGCTAGCGGGGGGCGCCCGGGTGGGACCCAGTACTTC.

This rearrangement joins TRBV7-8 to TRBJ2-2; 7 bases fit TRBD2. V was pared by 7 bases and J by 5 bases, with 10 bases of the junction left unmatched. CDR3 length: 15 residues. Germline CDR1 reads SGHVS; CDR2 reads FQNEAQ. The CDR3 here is CASTLGLVGTGELFF. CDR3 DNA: TGTGCCAGCACCCTCGGACTAGTGGGGACCGGGGAGCTGTTTTTT. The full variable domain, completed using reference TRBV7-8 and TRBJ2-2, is GAGVSQSPRYKVAKRGQDVALRCDPISGHVSLFWYQQALGQGPEFLTYFQNEAQLDKSGLPSDRFFAERPEGSVSTLKIQRTQQEDSAVYLCASTLGLVGTGELFFGEGSRLTVL.

The CDR3 loop is CASSPPVDSREAFF. CDR3 sequence (DNA): TGTGCCAGCTCACCACCGGTCGACAGCCGAGAAGCTTTCTTT. V is TRBV18 and J is TRBJ1-1; D is possibly TRBD1 (5 bases). The germline V gene has CDR1 KGHSH and CDR2 LQKENI. This CDR3 comprises 14 residues. Trimming took off 0 bases at V and 8 bases at J, with 13 bases between the two ends.

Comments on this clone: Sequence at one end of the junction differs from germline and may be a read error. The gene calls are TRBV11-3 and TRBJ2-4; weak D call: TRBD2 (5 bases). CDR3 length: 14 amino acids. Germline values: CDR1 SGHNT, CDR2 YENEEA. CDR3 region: CASSLDRRSGFLNF. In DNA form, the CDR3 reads TGTGCCAGCAGCTTAGATCGGAGGTCAGGTTTCCTTAACTTC. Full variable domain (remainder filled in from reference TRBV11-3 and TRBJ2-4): EAGVVQSPRYKIIEKKQPVAFWCNPISGHNTLYWYLQNLGQGPELLIRYENEEAVDDSQLPKDRFSAERLKGVDSTLKIQPAELGDSAVYLCASSLDRRSGFLNFGAGTRLSVL.

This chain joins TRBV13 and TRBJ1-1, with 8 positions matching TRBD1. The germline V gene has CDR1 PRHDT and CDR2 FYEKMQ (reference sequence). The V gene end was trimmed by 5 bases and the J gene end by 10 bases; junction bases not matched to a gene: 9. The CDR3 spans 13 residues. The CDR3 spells CASSPQGGMRAFF. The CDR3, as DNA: TGTGCCAGCAGCCCACAGGGGGGTATGAGAGCTTTCTTT. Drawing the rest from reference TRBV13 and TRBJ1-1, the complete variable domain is AAGVIQSPRHLIKEKRETATLKCYPIPRHDTVYWYQQGPGQDPQFLISFYEKMQSDKGSIPDRFSAQQFSDYHSELNMSSLELGDSALYFCASSPQGGMRAFFGQGTRLTVV.

The chain's CDR3 is CASRYSYEQYF. The DNA for the CDR3 is TGTGCCAGCAGGTACAGCTACGAGCAGTACTTC. This rearrangement joins TRBV2 to TRBJ2-7; D is unclear. The CDR3 totals 11 residues. V lost 6 bases to trimming and J lost 3 bases, with 6 bases between them. Germline lookup yields CDR1 SNHLY and CDR2 FYNNEI.

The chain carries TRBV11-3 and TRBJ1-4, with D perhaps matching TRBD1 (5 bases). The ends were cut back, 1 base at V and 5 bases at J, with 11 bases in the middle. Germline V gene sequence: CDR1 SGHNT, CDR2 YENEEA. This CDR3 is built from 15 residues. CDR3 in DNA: TGTGCCAGCAGCTTAGGTCCAGGGCCGAATGAAAAACTGTTTTTT. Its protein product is CASSLGPGPNEKLFF.

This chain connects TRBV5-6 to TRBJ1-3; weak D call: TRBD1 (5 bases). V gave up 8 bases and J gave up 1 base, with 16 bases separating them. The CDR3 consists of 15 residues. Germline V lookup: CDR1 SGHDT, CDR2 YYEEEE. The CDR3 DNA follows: TGTGCCAGTCTCCTGGGGCCGTTTTCTGGAAACACCATATATTTT. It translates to CASLLGPFSGNTIYF.

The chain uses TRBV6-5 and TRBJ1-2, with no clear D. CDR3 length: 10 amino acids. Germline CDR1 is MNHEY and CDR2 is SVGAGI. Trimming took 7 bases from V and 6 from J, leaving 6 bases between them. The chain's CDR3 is CASIRNGYTF. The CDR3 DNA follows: TGTGCCAGCATTAGAAATGGCTACACCTTC.

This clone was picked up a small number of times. The DNA for the CDR3 is TGTGCCAGCAGTCCGTACAGCAATGAGCAGTTCTTC. The encoded protein is CASSPYSNEQFF. V and J are TRBV6-6 and TRBJ2-1; D remains ambiguous. Trimming took 5 bases from V and 6 from J, leaving 8 bases between them. Germline CDR1 MNHNY, CDR2 SVGAGI (reference sequence). The CDR3 spans 12 residues.